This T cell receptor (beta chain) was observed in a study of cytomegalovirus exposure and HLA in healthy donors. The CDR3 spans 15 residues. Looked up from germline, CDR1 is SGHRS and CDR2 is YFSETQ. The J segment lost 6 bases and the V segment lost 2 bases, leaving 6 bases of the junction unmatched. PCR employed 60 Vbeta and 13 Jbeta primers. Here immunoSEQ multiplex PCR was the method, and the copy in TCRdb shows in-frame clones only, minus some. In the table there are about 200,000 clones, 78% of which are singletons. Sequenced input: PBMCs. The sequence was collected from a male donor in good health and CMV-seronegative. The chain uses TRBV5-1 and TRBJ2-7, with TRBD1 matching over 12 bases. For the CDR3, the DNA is TGCGCCAGCAGCTTTTCCGGGACAGGGGGCTCCGAGCAGTACTTC. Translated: CASSFSGTGGSEQYF.